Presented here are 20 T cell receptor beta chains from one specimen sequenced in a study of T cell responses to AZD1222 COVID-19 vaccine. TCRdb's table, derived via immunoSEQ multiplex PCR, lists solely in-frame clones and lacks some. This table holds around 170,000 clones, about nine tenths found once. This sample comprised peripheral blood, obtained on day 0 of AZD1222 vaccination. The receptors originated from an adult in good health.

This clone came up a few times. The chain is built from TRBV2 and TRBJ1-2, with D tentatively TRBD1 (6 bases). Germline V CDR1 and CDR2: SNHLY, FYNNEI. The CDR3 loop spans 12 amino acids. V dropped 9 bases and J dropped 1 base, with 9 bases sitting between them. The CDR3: CASRGDNYGYTF. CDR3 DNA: TGTGCCAGTAGGGGGGATAACTATGGCTACACCTTC.

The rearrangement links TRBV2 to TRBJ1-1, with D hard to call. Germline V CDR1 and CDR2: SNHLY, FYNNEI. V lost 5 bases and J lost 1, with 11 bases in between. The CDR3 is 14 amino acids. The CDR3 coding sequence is TGTGCCAGCAGTCCTATATTAACGAACACTGAAGCTTTCTTT. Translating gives CASSPILTNTEAFF.

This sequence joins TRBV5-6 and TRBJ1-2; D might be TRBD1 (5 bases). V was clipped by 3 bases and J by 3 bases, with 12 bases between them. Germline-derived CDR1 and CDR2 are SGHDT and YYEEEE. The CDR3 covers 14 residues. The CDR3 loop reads CASSWGRADYGYTF. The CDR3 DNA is TGTGCCAGCAGCTGGGGACGGGCTGACTATGGCTACACCTTC.

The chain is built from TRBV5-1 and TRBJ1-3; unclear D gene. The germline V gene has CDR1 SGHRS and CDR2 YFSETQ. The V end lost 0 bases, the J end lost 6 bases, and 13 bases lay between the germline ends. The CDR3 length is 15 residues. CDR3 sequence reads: CASSLVMGQENTIYF. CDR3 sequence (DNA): TGCGCCAGCAGCTTGGTCATGGGTCAAGAAAACACCATATATTTT.

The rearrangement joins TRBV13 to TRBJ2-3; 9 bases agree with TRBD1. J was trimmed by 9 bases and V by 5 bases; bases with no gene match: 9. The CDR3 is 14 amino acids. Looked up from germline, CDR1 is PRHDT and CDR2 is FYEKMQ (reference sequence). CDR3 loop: CASSPGQGRKTQYF. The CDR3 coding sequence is TGTGCCAGCAGCCCGGGACAGGGAAGGAAGACGCAGTATTTT. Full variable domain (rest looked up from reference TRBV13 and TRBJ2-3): AAGVIQSPRHLIKEKRETATLKCYPIPRHDTVYWYQQGPGQDPQFLISFYEKMQSDKGSIPDRFSAQQFSDYHSELNMSSLELGDSALYFCASSPGQGRKTQYFGPGTRLTVL.

The DNA for the CDR3 is TGTGCCAGCAGCTTAGTGGGGGGGACCTCCTACGAGCAGTACTTC. This encodes CASSLVGGTSYEQYF. The chain employs TRBV7-8 and TRBJ2-7, with TRBD2 matching over 7 bases. J was trimmed by 0 bases and V by 1 base; bases with no gene match: 3. This CDR3 spans 15 amino acids. CDR1 SGHVS and CDR2 FQNEAQ come from the germline V gene.

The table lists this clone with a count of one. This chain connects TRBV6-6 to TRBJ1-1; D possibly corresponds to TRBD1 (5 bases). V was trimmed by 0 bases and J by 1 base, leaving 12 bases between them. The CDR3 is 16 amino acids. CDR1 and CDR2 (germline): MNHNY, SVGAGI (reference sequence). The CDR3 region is CASSYSRGPGNTEAFF. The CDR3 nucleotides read TGTGCCAGCAGTTACTCTAGGGGCCCTGGGAACACTGAAGCTTTCTTT.

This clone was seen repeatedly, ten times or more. The DNA for the CDR3 is TGTGCCAGCAGCTTCACCGTAGTACAGTCTCGATCCGGGGAGCTGTTTTTT. Its protein is CASSFTVVQSRSGELFF. The V call is TRBV7-2, the J call TRBJ2-2, with D unresolved. Trimming removed 3 bases from V and 6 bases from J, with 20 bases in between. Germline CDR1 is SGHTA and CDR2 is FQGNSA. The CDR3 is 17 residues long.

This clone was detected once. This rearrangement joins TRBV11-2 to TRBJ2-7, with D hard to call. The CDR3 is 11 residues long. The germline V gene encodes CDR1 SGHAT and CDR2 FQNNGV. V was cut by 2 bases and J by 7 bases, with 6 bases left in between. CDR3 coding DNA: TGTGCCAGCAGCTTAACCGGGGAGCAGTACTTC. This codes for CASSLTGEQYF.

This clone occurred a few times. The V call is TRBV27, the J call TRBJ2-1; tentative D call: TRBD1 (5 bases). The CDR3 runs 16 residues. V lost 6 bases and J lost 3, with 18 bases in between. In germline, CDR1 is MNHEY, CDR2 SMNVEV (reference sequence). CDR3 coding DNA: TGTGCCAGCAGCCTCGGCAGGGTTTCGGACTACAATGAGCAGTTCTTC. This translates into CASSLGRVSDYNEQFF.

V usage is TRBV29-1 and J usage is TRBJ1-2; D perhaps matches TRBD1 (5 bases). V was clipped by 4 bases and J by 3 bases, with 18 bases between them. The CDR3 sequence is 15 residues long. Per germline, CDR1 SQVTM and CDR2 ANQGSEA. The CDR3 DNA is TGCAGCGTTGGGGACGTTGAGACGTCCTACTATGGCTACACCTTC. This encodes CSVGDVETSYYGYTF.

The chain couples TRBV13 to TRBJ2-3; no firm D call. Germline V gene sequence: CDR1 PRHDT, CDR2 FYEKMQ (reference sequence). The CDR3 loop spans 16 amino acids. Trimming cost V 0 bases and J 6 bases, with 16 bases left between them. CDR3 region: CASSLGPLVATDTQYF. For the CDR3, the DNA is TGTGCCAGCAGCTTAGGCCCGCTAGTAGCTACTGATACGCAGTATTTT.

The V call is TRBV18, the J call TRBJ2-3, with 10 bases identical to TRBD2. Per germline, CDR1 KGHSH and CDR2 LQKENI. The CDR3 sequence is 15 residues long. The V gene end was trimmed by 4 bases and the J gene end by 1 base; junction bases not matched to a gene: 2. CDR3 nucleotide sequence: TGTGCCAGCTCACAAGGACTAGCGGGCACAGATACGCAGTATTTT. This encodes CASSQGLAGTDTQYF.

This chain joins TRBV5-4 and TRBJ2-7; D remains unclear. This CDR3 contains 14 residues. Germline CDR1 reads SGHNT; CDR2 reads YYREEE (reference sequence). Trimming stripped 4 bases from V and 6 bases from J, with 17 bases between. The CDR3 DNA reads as TGTGCCAGCAGCCCCCAAGGCGCCGGGTCCGAGCAGTACTTC. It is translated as CASSPQGAGSEQYF.

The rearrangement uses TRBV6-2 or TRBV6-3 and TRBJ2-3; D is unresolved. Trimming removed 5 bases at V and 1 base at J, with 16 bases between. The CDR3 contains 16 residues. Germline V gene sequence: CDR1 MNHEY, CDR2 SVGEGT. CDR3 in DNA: TGTGCCAGCAGTCCCGCACGGTTTATGGGCACAGATACGCAGTATTTT. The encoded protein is CASSPARFMGTDTQYF.

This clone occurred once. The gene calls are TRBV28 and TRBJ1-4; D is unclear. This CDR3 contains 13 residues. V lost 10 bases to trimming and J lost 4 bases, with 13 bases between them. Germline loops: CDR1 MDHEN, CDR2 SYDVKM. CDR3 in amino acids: CATMGAFNEKLFF. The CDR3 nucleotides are TGTGCCACCATGGGAGCGTTTAATGAAAAACTGTTTTTT.

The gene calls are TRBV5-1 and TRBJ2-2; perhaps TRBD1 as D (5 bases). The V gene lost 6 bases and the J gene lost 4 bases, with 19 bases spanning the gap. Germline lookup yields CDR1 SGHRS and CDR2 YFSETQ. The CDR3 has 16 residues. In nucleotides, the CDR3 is TGCGCCAGCACTCCCATTGCTCAGGGATCCACCGGGGAGCTGTTTTTT. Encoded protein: CASTPIAQGSTGELFF.

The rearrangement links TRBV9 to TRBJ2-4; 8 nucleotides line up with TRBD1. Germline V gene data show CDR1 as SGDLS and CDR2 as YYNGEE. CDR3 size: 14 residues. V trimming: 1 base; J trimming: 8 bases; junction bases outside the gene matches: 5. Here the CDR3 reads CASSVTPGGDIQYF. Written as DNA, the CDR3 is TGTGCCAGCAGCGTAACCCCAGGGGGCGACATTCAGTACTTC.

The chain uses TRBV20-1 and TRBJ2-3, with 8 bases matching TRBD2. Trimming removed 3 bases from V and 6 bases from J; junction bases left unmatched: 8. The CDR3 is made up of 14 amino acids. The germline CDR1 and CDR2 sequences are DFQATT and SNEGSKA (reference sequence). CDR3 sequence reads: CSASGSGARDTQYF. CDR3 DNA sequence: TGCAGTGCTAGTGGTAGCGGGGCCCGCGATACGCAGTATTTT.

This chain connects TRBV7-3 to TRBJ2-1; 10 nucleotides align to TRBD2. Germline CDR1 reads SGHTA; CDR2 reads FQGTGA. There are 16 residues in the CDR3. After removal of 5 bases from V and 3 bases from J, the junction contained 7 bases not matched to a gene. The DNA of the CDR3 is TGTGCCAGCAGCCCCACCGGGACTAGCGTCTACAATGAGCAGTTCTTC. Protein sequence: CASSPTGTSVYNEQFF.